This TCR beta chain was sequenced during a study of T cell responses to AZD1222 COVID-19 vaccine. Study observations and caveats: Sampling that yielded the repertoires occurred only after the peak T cell response.

Of note for this clone: Its matching antigen is unknown.

Here immunoSEQ multiplex PCR was the method, and the copy in TCRdb shows in-frame clones only, minus some. The profile shows roughly 120,000 clones, about nine tenths of them singletons. The sequences come from peripheral blood, collected on day 0 of AZD1222 vaccination. The sequence was obtained from an adult in good health.

This CDR3 reads CAGGRDSLTEAFF. DNA for the CDR3: TGTGCCGGGGGCCGGGACAGCCTCACTGAAGCTTTCTTT. This chain joins TRBV6-5 and TRBJ1-1, with 7 bases that match TRBD1. The CDR3 totals 13 residues. The germline V gene encodes CDR1 MNHEY and CDR2 SVGAGI. V shed 11 bases and J 4 bases; nucleotides not matched to a gene: 10.